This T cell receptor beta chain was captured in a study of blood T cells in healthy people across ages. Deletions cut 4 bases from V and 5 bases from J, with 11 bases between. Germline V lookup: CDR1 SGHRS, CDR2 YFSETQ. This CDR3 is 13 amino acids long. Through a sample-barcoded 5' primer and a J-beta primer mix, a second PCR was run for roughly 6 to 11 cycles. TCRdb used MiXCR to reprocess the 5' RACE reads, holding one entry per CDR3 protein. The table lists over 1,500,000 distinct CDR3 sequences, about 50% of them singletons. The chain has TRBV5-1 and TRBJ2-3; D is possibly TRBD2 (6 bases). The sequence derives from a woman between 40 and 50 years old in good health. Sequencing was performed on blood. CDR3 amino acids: CASSEGLLDTQYF. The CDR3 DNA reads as TGCGCCAGCAGCGAGGGACTTTTAGATACGCAGTATTTT.